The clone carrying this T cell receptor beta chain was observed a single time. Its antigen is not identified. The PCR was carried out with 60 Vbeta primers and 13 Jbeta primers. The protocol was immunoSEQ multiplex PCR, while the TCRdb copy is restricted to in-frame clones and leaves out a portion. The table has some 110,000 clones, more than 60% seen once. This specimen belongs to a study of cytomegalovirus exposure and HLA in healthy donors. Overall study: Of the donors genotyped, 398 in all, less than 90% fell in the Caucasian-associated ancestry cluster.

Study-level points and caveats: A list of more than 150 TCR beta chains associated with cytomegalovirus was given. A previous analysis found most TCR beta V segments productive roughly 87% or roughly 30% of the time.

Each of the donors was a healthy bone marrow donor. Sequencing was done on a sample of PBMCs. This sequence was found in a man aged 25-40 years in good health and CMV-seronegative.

In nucleotides, the CDR3 is TGTGCCTGGAGCCCCCGGGTCGGCAACAATCAGCCCCAGCATTTT. Translated, it gives CAWSPRVGNNQPQHF. J is TRBJ1-5 and V is TRBV30; no reliable D call. Germline CDR1 GTSNPN, CDR2 SVGIG (reference sequence). CDR3 length equals 15 residues. V was pared by 3 bases and J by 3 bases, with 15 bases between.